This T cell receptor (beta chain) was retrieved from a study of blood T cell repertoires in COVID-19. Looking at the study overall: The United States, Italy and Spain provided the acute and convalescent COVID-19 samples.

The length of the CDR3 is 14 residues. V gave up 1 base and J gave up 2 bases, with 8 bases separating them. Germline V lookup: CDR1 SEHNR, CDR2 FQNEAQ (reference sequence). Points on this clone: Different DNA sequences within this sample yield the same CDR3.

In the original analysis: Nucleated cell counts were estimated from reference gene primer amplification. TCRdb's table, derived via immunoSEQ multiplex PCR, lists solely in-frame clones and lacks some. That table gives V, J and clone size, and the DNA gave D and trimming. Of some 200,000 clones in the sample, more than 70% were seen once. The chain is built from TRBV7-9 and TRBJ1-1, with D possibly matching TRBD1 (6 bases). Sequencing was performed on peripheral blood. The sequence was obtained from a human donor in a cohort sampled during active COVID-19. The CDR3 sequence is CASSLGTDNTEAFF. CDR3 DNA: TGTGCCAGCAGCTTAGGGACAGACAACACTGAAGCTTTCTTT.